The rows below give T cell receptor beta chains drawn from one sample of a study of shared clonotypes between healthy human individuals. Sequencing used immunoSEQ multiplex PCR; TCRdb keeps in-frame clones, though not all of them. Of roughly 2 million clones listed, approximately 95% were seen once; the top ten hold 0.85% to 1.2%. Material: naive CD8+ T cells sorted from blood. The origin of the receptors is a young man in good health. CDR3s include the opening cysteine and the closing phenylalanine or tryptophan. D genes are given only for firm matches. Only some rows state a clone size, as once, few, many or a class for expanded clones.

j_call,v_call,clone_size,d_call,cdr3_nt,cdr3_aa
TRBJ2-3,TRBV7-9,.,.,TGTGCCAGCAGCTTGCACCCTTCTAGCACAGATACGCAGTATTTT,CASSLHPSSTDTQYF
TRBJ2-7,TRBV11-2,once,.,TGTGCCAGCAGCTCGGACCCCTACGAGCAGTACTTC,CASSSDPYEQYF
TRBJ2-2,TRBV28,once,TRBD2,TGTGCCACCGGTCAGGCGGGAGGGAACACCGGGGAGCTGTTTTTT,CATGQAGGNTGELFF
TRBJ1-2,TRBV6-5,.,.,TGTGCCAGCACCAACGGCGGGGGGCGAGGTGGCTACACCTTC,CASTNGGGRGGYTF
TRBJ1-3,TRBV5-6,.,.,TGTGCCAGCAGCTTGGCCCCGGGCTCTGGAAACACCATATATTTT,CASSLAPGSGNTIYF
TRBJ2-2,TRBV6-5,.,TRBD1,TGTGCCAGCAGTTCGGCGCAGGGGGCGTTATATGGGGAGCTGTTTTTT,CASSSAQGALYGELFF
TRBJ2-7,TRBV4-1,.,TRBD1,TGCGCCAGCAGCACCGGGACAGGAACCTACGAGCAGTACTTC,CASSTGTGTYEQYF
TRBJ2-1,TRBV4-3,.,.,TGCGCCAGCAGCCAAGATTTACAGGGTGAGAACAATGAGCAGTTCTTC,CASSQDLQGENNEQFF
TRBJ2-7,TRBV10-2,.,.,TGCGCCAGCAGTGAGGGGTTCTACTACGAGCAGTACTTC,CASSEGFYYEQYF
TRBJ2-3,TRBV4-1,.,.,TGCGCCAGCAGCCACCTACAGGAGGGAGGCACAGATACGCAGTATTTT,CASSHLQEGGTDTQYF
TRBJ2-1,TRBV4-1,.,TRBD1,TGCGCCAGCAGCCAAGTCAGGGGGCAAAGAAATGAGCAGTTCTTC,CASSQVRGQRNEQFF
TRBJ2-3,TRBV7-8,.,TRBD2,TGTGCCAGCAGCGGACGGCTAGCGGGGGGGCCGAATACGCAGTATTTT,CASSGRLAGGPNTQYF
TRBJ2-7,TRBV30,.,.,TGTGCCTGGAGGTTGGGGGGTATCTACGAGCAGTACTTC,CAWRLGGIYEQYF
TRBJ2-1,TRBV7-9,.,.,TGTGCCAGCAGCTTAGGGGCAGTCAACAATGAGCAGTTCTTC,CASSLGAVNNEQFF
TRBJ2-2,TRBV9,.,.,TGTGCCAGCAGCCCAGGGTGGCTAGCGAACACCGGGGAGCTGTTTTTT,CASSPGWLANTGELFF
TRBJ1-2,TRBV27,.,.,TGTGCCAGCAGCCTTAGTCCCTTCGCCTATGGCTACACCTTC,CASSLSPFAYGYTF
TRBJ1-1,TRBV6-1,.,.,TGTGCCGTTCTTGTTGATCGGACAATGAACACTGAAGCTTTCTTT,CAVLVDRTMNTEAFF
TRBJ2-5,TRBV5-4,.,TRBD2,TGTGCCAGCAGCTTGTGGGGAGCGGGGGCGTACCAAGAGACCCAGTACTTC,CASSLWGAGAYQETQYF
TRBJ2-1,TRBV7-9,.,.,TGTGCCAGCAGCTTAGGACAGGCTAAGTACAATGAGCAGTTCTTC,CASSLGQAKYNEQFF
TRBJ2-3,TRBV27,.,TRBD2,TGTGCCAGCAGGCGAGCAGCGGGAGTCTCAGATACGCAGTATTTT,CASRRAAGVSDTQYF
TRBJ1-1,TRBV6-6,once,TRBD1,TGTGCCAGCAGTTCCAGGACAGGGGGATTGAACACTGAAGCCTTCTTT,CASSSRTGGLNTEAFF
TRBJ2-4,TRBV28,.,.,TGTGCCAGCAGTTTTCAGGGGATCGGCAAAAACATTCAGTACTTC,CASSFQGIGKNIQYF
TRBJ1-5,TRBV2,.,.,TGTGCCAGCGCCGTTCAGGAGTCCATTCAGCCCCAGCATTTT,CASAVQESIQPQHF
TRBJ1-1,TRBV28,.,.,TGTGCCAGCAGTCCCCCAGGGGAGAACACTGAAGCTTTCTTT,CASSPPGENTEAFF